This passage covers 28 T cell receptor beta chains from one sample sequenced in a study of T cells in Graves' hyperthyroidism and ophthalmopathy (dated by TCRdb to 2018 to 2020). The library was prepared using multiplex PCR. Instrument on record: Illumina HiSeq 2000. The TCR beta CDR3 regions were amplified from the RNA transcripts. For the first round of RT-PCR on the TCR CDR3, the HTBI primer set was used together with the Qiagen OneStep RT-PCR kit. TCRdb trimmed public reads at Q25 via fastp, called clones via MiXCR and kept in-frame beta chains. CDR3 protein duplicates are merged, each entry listing the most common genes and DNA. This sample holds some 490,000 distinct CDR3 sequences; 15% to 20% were observed only once. About 29% of the sample is held by the ten biggest clonotypes. The material sequenced was blood. The receptors here all came from a woman in her thirties with Graves' ophthalmopathy.

The chain is built from TRBV9 and TRBJ1-2; TRBD1 agrees at 7 bases. The germline CDR1 and CDR2 sequences are SGDLS and YYNGEE. V gave up 3 bases and J gave up 6 bases; unmatched junction bases: 5. CDR3 size: 13 residues. CDR3 sequence (DNA): TGTGCCAGCAGCGGCCAGGGGGGGCATGGCTACACCTTC. Translated: CASSGQGGHGYTF.

The table lists this clonotype with a few counts. The J gene is TRBJ1-3, the V gene TRBV12-3 or TRBV12-4; D is ambiguous. The CDR3 loop spans 16 amino acids. The V and J ends lost 3 bases and 0 bases respectively, with 12 bases between them. The CDR3 region has the DNA TGTGCCAGCAGTTTCGGGTCAACCACCTCTGGAAACACCATATATTTT. Amino acid sequence: CASSFGSTTSGNTIYF.

This clonotype came up a few times. The genes are TRBV5-5 and TRBJ1-6, with D possibly TRBD1 on 6 matching bases. CDR3 size: 16 residues. Trimming took off 0 bases at V and 8 bases at J, with 15 bases between the two ends. Germline assignment: CDR1 SGHKS and CDR2 YYEKEE (reference sequence). This chain's CDR3 is CASSLGGAGVDSPLHF. CDR3 DNA: TGTGCCAGCAGCTTGGGAGGGGCAGGGGTTGATTCACCCCTCCACTTT.

This clonotype was found many times. This sequence joins TRBV12-3 or TRBV12-4 and TRBJ2-7, with a possible D match to TRBD1 (6 bases). CDR3 length: 14 amino acids. Trimming pared 7 bases from V and 2 bases from J, leaving 15 bases between. The CDR3 spells CASTRTDRAYEQYF. In DNA, the CDR3 is TGTGCCAGCACCCGAACGGACAGAGCCTACGAGCAGTACTTC.

The rearrangement links TRBV5-6 to TRBJ2-7; 10 positions match TRBD2. This CDR3 has 15 residues. The V segment lost 2 bases and the J segment 4 bases; nucleotides outside the gene matches: 6. Germline V gene data show CDR1 as SGHDT and CDR2 as YYEEEE. The CDR3 spells CASSFPGTSEYEQYF. CDR3 sequence (DNA): TGTGCCAGCAGCTTCCCCGGGACTAGCGAGTACGAGCAGTACTTC.

This clonotype was seen many times. J is TRBJ2-5 and V is TRBV5-1; a possible D gene is TRBD1 (6 bases). The germline CDR1 and CDR2 sequences are SGHRS and YFSETQ. This CDR3 has 15 residues. Trimming removed 1 base at V and 5 bases at J, with 15 bases between. In DNA form, the CDR3 reads TGCGCCAGCAGCTTGAGTTTGACAGGAATGGAGACCCAGTACTTC. Translation: CASSLSLTGMETQYF.

In its sample, this clonotype was seen many times. The chain links TRBV3-1 to TRBJ1-5; D not certain. Germline CDR1 is LGHDT and CDR2 is YNNKEL (reference sequence). The V and J ends lost 1 base and 6 bases respectively, with 10 bases between them. This CDR3 contains 14 residues. Here the CDR3 reads CASSQGPGAQPQHF. CDR3 nucleotides: TGTGCCAGCAGCCAAGGGCCGGGTGCTCAGCCCCAGCATTTT.

The chain joins TRBV10-3 to TRBJ2-2, with TRBD1 matching over 7 bases. The CDR3 extends over 14 amino acids. CDR1 and CDR2 (germline): ENHRY, SYGVKD. Trimming cost V 4 bases and J 1 base; bases outside gene matches: 0. CDR3 protein: CAISGTGNTGELFF. CDR3 DNA sequence: TGTGCCATCAGTGGGACAGGGAACACCGGGGAGCTGTTTTTT.

V gene TRBV19 combines with J gene TRBJ1-1, with TRBD1 as a possible D gene (5 bases). Germline V gives CDR1 LNHDA, CDR2 SQIVND (reference sequence). There are 13 residues in the CDR3. V was cut by 2 bases and J by 7 bases, with 11 bases left in between. The CDR3, as DNA: TGTGCCAGTAGTATAAGTCTGGGGGGTGAAGCTTTCTTT. As protein: CASSISLGGEAFF.

This clonotype showed up many times. V usage is TRBV11-2 and J usage is TRBJ2-7, with 8 bases lining up with TRBD2. Trimming removed 5 bases from V and 2 bases from J; junction bases left unmatched: 17. The germline V gene has CDR1 SGHAT and CDR2 FQNNGV. The CDR3 runs to 18 residues. Here the CDR3 DNA reads TGTGCCAGCAGCCTTCGAGAAGCGCGGGAGGCCGGAACCTACGAGCAGTACTTC. Its protein product is CASSLREAREAGTYEQYF.

This clonotype was detected many times. The chain combines TRBV15 with TRBJ2-7; 8 nucleotides align to TRBD1. This CDR3 spans 15 amino acids. Per germline, CDR1 LNHNV and CDR2 YYDKDF (reference sequence). The V gene end was trimmed by 3 bases and the J gene end by 0 bases; junction bases not matched to a gene: 4. CDR3 in amino acids: CATSSYTGGSYEQYF. For the CDR3, the DNA is TGTGCCACCAGCAGCTATACAGGGGGCTCCTACGAGCAGTACTTC.

This clonotype has just a few counts. The V call is TRBV30, the J call TRBJ2-1; TRBD1 is a possible D gene (5 bases). CDR3 length equals 11 residues. Per germline, CDR1 GTSNPN and CDR2 SVGIG (reference sequence). V lost 5 bases to trimming and J lost 5 bases, with 7 bases between them. The CDR3 reads CAWDRHNEQFF. CDR3 nucleotides: TGTGCCTGGGACAGACACAATGAGCAGTTCTTC.

The chain couples TRBV7-9 to TRBJ2-5; either TRBD1 or TRBD2 may supply D (5 bases each). CDR3 size: 17 residues. Germline V CDR1 and CDR2: SEHNR, FQNEAQ (reference sequence). V lost 4 bases and J lost 1, with 19 bases in between. CDR3 coding DNA: TGTGCCAGCAGCTCATCCCCCGGGACCGCGGCCCAAGAGACCCAGTACTTC. This gives the protein CASSSSPGTAAQETQYF.

This clonotype occurred many times. The chain employs TRBV11-2 and TRBJ2-2, with D possibly being TRBD1 (5 bases). The ends were cut back, 4 bases at V and 0 bases at J, with 9 bases in the middle. The length of the CDR3 is 15 residues. Germline V gives CDR1 SGHAT, CDR2 FQNNGV. The CDR3 is CASSSTDTNTGELFF. In nucleotides, the CDR3 is TGTGCCAGCAGCTCGACAGACACGAACACCGGGGAGCTGTTTTTT.

Only a few counts were recorded for this clonotype. This chain connects TRBV30 to TRBJ1-2, with 8 bases aligning to TRBD1. Germline CDR1 reads GTSNPN; CDR2 reads SVGIG (reference sequence). V was pared by 5 bases and J by 0 bases, with 8 bases of the junction left unmatched. The CDR3 covers 15 residues. CDR3 residues: CAWDPDRVPNYGYTF. The CDR3 DNA reads TGTGCCTGGGATCCGGACAGGGTCCCTAACTATGGCTACACCTTC.

This clonotype was seen many times. CDR3 bases: TGTGCCAGCAGTCTACGGGGACAGGAAAGCACACCCCTCCACTTT. It translates to CASSLRGQESTPLHF. The rearrangement links TRBV6-1 to TRBJ1-6; 8 nucleotides agree with TRBD1. Germline V gene sequence: CDR1 MNHNS, CDR2 SASEGT. The CDR3 length is 15 residues. V was pared by 5 bases and J by 11 bases, with 11 bases of the junction left unmatched.

The chain combines TRBV6-1 with TRBJ1-5; 7 nucleotides match TRBD1. V was pared by 8 bases and J by 3 bases, with 19 bases of the junction left unmatched. CDR1 is MNHNS, CDR2 SASEGT, per germline. This CDR3 is 18 amino acids long. CDR3 loop: CASGNQRTRDRHNQPQHF. As DNA, the CDR3 is TGTGCCAGCGGGAACCAACGAACCCGGGACAGACACAATCAGCCCCAGCATTTT.

This clonotype was seen at least ten times. The chain links TRBV28 to TRBJ2-1; D uncertain. Germline V gene data show CDR1 as MDHEN and CDR2 as SYDVKM. Between the trimmed V and J ends, which lost 5 bases and 5 bases, there was a span of 13 bases. The CDR3 has 14 amino acids. The CDR3 DNA is TGTGCCAGCAGTCCCTACCCTCCTCACAATGAGCAGTTCTTC. Its translation is CASSPYPPHNEQFF. The full variable domain, with the rest looked up from reference TRBV28 and TRBJ2-1, is DVKVTQSSRYLVKRTGEKVFLECVQDMDHENMFWYRQDPGLGLRLIYFSYDVKMKEKGDIPEGYSVSREKKERFSLILESASTNQTSMYLCASSPYPPHNEQFFGPGTRLTVL.

This clonotype was counted only a few times. The J gene is TRBJ2-7, the V gene TRBV9, with 8 bases that match TRBD2. Germline V lookup: CDR1 SGDLS, CDR2 YYNGEE. This CDR3 has 14 residues. J was trimmed by 4 bases and V by 5 bases; bases with no gene match: 8. CDR3 nucleotide sequence: TGTGCCAGCAGTTACAGCGGGAGCAGGTACGAGCAGTACTTC. Translating it yields CASSYSGSRYEQYF.

The chain couples TRBV7-8 to TRBJ2-1, with D perhaps given as TRBD1 or TRBD2 (6 bases each). Germline assignment: CDR1 SGHVS and CDR2 FQNEAQ. Trimming left V 2 bases short and J 2 bases short, with 10 bases between. The CDR3 covers 15 residues. CDR3 nucleotide sequence: TGTGCCAGCAGCTTAAGGAGGGGGACCTACAATGAGCAGTTCTTC. This encodes CASSLRRGTYNEQFF.

In this sample, this clonotype turned up a few times. V gene TRBV20-1 combines with J gene TRBJ2-1; 16 nucleotides align to TRBD2. In germline, CDR1 is DFQATT, CDR2 SNEGSKA (reference sequence). The length of the CDR3 is 14 residues. The CDR3 DNA follows: TGCGGAGGGACTAGCGGGAGGGCCTGGGATGAGCAGTTCTTC. This sequence encodes CGGTSGRAWDEQFF.

About this clonotype itself: One base away lies a much larger clone, so this may be a sequencing read error. The CDR3 DNA is TGTGCCAGCAGCTTAGGCCCCTCGGGGAGGGATCAGCCCCAGCATTTT. This sequence encodes CASSLGPSGRDQPQHF. The rearrangement uses TRBV7-9 and TRBJ1-5, with D unresolved. The germline V gene encodes CDR1 SEHNR and CDR2 FQNEAQ (reference sequence). The V end was cut by 1 base, the J end by 5 bases, with 15 bases between. The CDR3 is 16 amino acids.

This clonotype was seen more than once but under ten times. V usage is TRBV7-9 and J usage is TRBJ2-2; D is uncertain. Germline CDR1 and CDR2: SEHNR and FQNEAQ (reference sequence). The CDR3 spans 13 residues. V was shortened by 0 bases and J by 4 bases, with 3 bases between the two germline ends. As DNA, the CDR3 is TGTGCCAGCAGCTTAGCTTTCACCGGGGAGCTGTTTTTT. Translated, it gives CASSLAFTGELFF.

This clonotype was observed a few times. CDR3 region: CSVGAGETQYF. The CDR3 DNA follows: TGCAGCGTTGGCGCGGGAGAGACCCAGTACTTC. The chain has TRBV29-1 and TRBJ2-5; a weak D match, TRBD2 (5 bases). Germline assignment: CDR1 SQVTM and CDR2 ANQGSEA. The CDR3 has 11 amino acids. Deletions cut 4 bases from V and 4 bases from J, with 7 bases between.

On this clonotype itself: A much larger clone is a single base away; this may be a read error. The genes are TRBV20-1 and TRBJ2-1; 7 bases match TRBD1. V trimming: 6 bases; J trimming: 8 bases; junction bases outside the gene matches: 16. This CDR3 contains 15 residues. The germline gives CDR1 DFQATT, CDR2 SNEGSKA (reference sequence). The DNA of the CDR3 is TGCAGTGCCAATTCCGGGACAGCTTCGTGGGATGAGCAGTTCTTC. It translates to CSANSGTASWDEQFF.

With respect to this clonotype: A much larger clone sits a single nucleotide away, making a read error possible. This chain uses TRBV18 with TRBJ2-1; 7 bases are shared with TRBD2. The germline gives CDR1 KGHSH, CDR2 LQKENI. The CDR3 has 14 residues. Trimming at V came to 0 bases and at J to 9 bases, leaving 5 bases not matched to a gene. The CDR3: CASSPPNWEGEQFF. As DNA, the CDR3 is TGTGCCAGCTCACCACCGAACTGGGAGGGTGAGCAGTTCTTC.

Only a few counts were recorded for this clonotype. This CDR3 reads CSATIPGQSIYGYTF. Written as DNA, the CDR3 is TGCAGTGCTACTATTCCGGGACAGTCCATCTATGGCTACACCTTC. The chain carries TRBV20-1 and TRBJ1-2; TRBD1 aligns across 7 bases. CDR1 and CDR2 from the germline V gene are DFQATT and SNEGSKA (reference sequence). J lost 4 bases, V lost 4 bases, and 12 bases had no gene match. This CDR3 spans 15 amino acids.

The gene calls are TRBV12-3 or TRBV12-4 and TRBJ2-5, with 7 bases that match TRBD1. The CDR3 consists of 14 residues. The trim removed 7 bases at V and 5 bases at J, leaving 10 bases unmatched. The CDR3 DNA follows: TGTGCCAGCACCACAGGGGACCCCCGGGAGACCCAGTACTTC. Translating gives CASTTGDPRETQYF.